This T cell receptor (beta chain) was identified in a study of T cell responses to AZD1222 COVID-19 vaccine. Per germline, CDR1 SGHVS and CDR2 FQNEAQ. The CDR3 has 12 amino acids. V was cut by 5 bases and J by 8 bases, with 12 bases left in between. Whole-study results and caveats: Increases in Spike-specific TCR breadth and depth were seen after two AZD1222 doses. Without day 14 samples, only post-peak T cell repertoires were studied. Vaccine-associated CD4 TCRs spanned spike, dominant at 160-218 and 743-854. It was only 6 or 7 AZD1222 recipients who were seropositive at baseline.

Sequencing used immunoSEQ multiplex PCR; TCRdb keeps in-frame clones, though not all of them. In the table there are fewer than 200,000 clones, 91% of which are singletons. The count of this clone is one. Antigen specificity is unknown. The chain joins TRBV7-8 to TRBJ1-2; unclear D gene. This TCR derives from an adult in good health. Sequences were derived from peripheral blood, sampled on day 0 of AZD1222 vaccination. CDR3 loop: CASSPPGEGYTF. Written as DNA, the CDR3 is TGTGCCAGCAGCCCCCCTGGGGAGGGCTACACCTTC. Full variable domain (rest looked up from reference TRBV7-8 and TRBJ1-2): GAGVSQSPRYKVAKRGQDVALRCDPISGHVSLFWYQQALGQGPEFLTYFQNEAQLDKSGLPSDRFFAERPEGSVSTLKIQRTQQEDSAVYLCASSPPGEGYTFGSGTRLTVV.